The entry below describes one TCR beta chain. The data originate from a study of early stage breast cancer tumors. Across the whole study: Of around 15 invasive breast tumors, about a dozen were hormone receptor-positive, HER2-negative. Each sample averaged approximately 10-fold read coverage.

Only in-frame clones appear in the TCRdb table, and some are missing; sequencing was by immunoSEQ multiplex PCR. The sample has around 71,000 clones; more than 65% are singletons. The CDR3 length is 11 residues. Losses at the gene ends were 7 bases for V and 8 bases for J; bases not matched to a gene: 3. CDR1 is GTSNPN and CDR2 is SVGIG in the germline V gene (reference sequence). The chain employs TRBV30 and TRBJ2-3, with 10 bases aligning to TRBD2. The sequence was obtained from a person between 55 and 70 years old with breast cancer. The sample was blood. The CDR3: CALKRGGTQYF. CDR3 sequence (DNA): TGTGCCTTGAAGCGGGGGGGTACGCAGTATTTT.